The subject of this entry is one TCR beta chain. Each CDR3 protein is one row after TCRdb ran MiXCR on the 5' RACE reads. This sample has 600,000 to 800,000 distinct CDR3 sequences, with around 21% found just once. This CDR3 comprises 11 residues. The V end lost 6 bases, the J end lost 3 bases, and 4 bases lay between the germline ends. The data were taken from a study of identical twins. This same sample was also taken into another study, of T cells expressing NK-cell markers.

The sequenced sample was PBMCs. The receptor comes from a young woman in good health. The V call is TRBV12-3 or TRBV12-4, the J call TRBJ2-3, with unresolved D. CDR3 in DNA: TGTGCCAGCAGAATTACAGATACGCAGTATTTT. It translates to CASRITDTQYF.